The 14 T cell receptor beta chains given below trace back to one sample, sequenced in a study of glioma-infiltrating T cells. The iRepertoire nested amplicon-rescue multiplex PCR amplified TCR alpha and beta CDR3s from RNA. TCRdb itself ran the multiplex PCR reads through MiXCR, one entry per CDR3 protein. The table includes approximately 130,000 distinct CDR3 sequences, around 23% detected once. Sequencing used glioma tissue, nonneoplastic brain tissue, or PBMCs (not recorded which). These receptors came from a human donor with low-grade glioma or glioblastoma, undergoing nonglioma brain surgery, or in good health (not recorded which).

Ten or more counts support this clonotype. Here the CDR3 DNA reads TGTGCCAGCAGTTTATCCCCCTCCTACGAGCAGTACGTC. Its protein is CASSLSPSYEQYV. The V and J genes are TRBV27 and TRBJ2-7; D ambiguous. Trimming pared 0 bases from V and 0 bases from J, leaving 3 bases between. From germline, CDR1 is MNHEY and CDR2 SMNVEV (reference sequence). CDR3 size: 13 residues.

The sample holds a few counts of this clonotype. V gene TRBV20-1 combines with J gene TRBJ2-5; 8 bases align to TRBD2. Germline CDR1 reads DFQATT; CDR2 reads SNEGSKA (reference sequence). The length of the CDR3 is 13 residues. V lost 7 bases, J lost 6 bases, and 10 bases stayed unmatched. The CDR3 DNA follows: TGCAGTGTCCCGGGACTAGGTCAAAAGACCCAGTACTTC. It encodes CSVPGLGQKTQYF.

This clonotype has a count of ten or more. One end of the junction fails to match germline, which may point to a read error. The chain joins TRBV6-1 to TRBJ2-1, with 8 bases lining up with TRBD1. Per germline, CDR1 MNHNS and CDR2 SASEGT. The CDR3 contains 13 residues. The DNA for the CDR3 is TGTTCCAGTGCAGGGGGCCAGTTTAATGAGCAGTTCTTC. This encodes CSSAGGQFNEQFF.

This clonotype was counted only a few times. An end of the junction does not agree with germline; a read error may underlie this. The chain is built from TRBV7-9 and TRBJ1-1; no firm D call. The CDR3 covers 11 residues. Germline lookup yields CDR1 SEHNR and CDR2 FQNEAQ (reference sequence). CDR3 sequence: CASSFFGDTRF. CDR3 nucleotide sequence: TGTGCCAGCAGCTTTTTTGGAGACACGAGGTTT.

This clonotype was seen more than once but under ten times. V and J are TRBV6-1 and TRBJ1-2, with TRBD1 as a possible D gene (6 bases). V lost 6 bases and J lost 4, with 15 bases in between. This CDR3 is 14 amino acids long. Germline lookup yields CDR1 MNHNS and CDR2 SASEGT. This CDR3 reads CASRDTGLGYGYTF. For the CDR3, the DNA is TGTGCCAGCAGAGATACAGGGTTGGGCTATGGCTACACCTTC.

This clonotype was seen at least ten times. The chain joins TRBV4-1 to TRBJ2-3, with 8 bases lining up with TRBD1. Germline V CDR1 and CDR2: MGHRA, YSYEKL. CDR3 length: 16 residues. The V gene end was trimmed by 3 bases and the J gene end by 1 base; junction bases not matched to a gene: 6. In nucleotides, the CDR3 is TGCGCCAGCAGCCATGAGGACAGGGTGGGCACAGATACGCAGTATTTT. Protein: CASSHEDRVGTDTQYF.

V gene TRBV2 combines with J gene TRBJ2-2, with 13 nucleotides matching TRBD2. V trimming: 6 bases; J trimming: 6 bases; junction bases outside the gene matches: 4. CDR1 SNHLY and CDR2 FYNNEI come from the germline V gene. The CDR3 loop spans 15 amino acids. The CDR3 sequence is CASRRTSGGSGELFF. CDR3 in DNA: TGTGCCAGCAGGAGGACTAGCGGGGGCTCCGGGGAGCTGTTTTTT.

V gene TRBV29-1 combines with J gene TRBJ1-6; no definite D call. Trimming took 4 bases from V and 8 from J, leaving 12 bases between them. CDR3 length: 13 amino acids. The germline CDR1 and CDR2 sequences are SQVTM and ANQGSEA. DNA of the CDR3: TGCAGCGTTGCCCAGGAGAGGGATTCACCCCTCCACTTT. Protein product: CSVAQERDSPLHF.

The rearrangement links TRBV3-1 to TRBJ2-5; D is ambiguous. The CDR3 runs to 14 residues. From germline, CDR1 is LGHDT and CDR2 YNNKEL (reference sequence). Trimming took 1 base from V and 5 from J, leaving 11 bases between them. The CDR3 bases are TGTGCCAGCAGCCAAGTCGGAGAAGAGGAGACCCAGTACTTC. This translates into CASSQVGEEETQYF.

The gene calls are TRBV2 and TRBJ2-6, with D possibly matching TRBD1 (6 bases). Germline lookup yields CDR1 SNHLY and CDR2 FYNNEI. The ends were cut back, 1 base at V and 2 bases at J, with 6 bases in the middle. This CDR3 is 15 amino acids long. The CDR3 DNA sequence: TGTGCCAGCAGTGAAGGGACAGCTGGGGCCAACGTCCTGACTTTC. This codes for CASSEGTAGANVLTF.

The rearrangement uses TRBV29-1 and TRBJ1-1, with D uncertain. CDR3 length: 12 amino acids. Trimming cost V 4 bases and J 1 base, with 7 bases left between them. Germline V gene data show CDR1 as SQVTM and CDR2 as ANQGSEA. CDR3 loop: CSVGEGNTEAFF. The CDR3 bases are TGCAGCGTTGGAGAGGGGAACACTGAAGCTTTCTTT. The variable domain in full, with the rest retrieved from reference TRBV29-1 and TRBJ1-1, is SAVISQKPSRDICQRGTSLTIQCQVDSQVTMMFWYRQQPGQSLTLIATANQGSEATYESGFVIDKFPISRPNLTFSTLTVSNMSPEDSSIYLCSVGEGNTEAFFGQGTRLTVV.

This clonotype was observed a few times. The CDR3 loop is CATSGGRETQYF. CDR3 sequence (DNA): TGTGCCACCTCAGGGGGGAGAGAGACCCAGTACTTC. The V and J genes are TRBV19 and TRBJ2-5; maybe TRBD1 (7 bases). CDR1 is LNHDA and CDR2 is SQIVND in the germline V gene (reference sequence). The CDR3 length is 12 residues. V was trimmed by 10 bases and J by 4 bases, leaving 13 bases between them. Combining the CDR3 with reference TRBV19 and TRBJ2-5 gives the whole variable domain DGGITQSPKYLFRKEGQNVTLSCEQNLNHDAMYWYRQDPGQGLRLIYYSQIVNDFQKGDIAEGYSVSREKKESFPLTVTSAQKNPTAFYLCATSGGRETQYFGPGTRLLVL.

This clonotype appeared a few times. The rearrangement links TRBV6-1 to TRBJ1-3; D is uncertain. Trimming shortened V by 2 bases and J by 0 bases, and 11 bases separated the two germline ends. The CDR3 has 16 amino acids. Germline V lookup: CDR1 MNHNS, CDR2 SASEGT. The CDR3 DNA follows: TGTGCCAGCAGTGAAATTGGCGGATACTCTGGAAACACCATATATTTT. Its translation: CASSEIGGYSGNTIYF.

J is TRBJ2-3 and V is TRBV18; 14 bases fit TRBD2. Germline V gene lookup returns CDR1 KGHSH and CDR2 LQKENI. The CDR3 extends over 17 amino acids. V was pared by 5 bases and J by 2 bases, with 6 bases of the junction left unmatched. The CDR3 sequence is CASSATSGGAVTDTQYF. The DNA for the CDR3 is TGTGCCAGCTCAGCGACTAGCGGGGGGGCCGTCACAGATACGCAGTATTTT. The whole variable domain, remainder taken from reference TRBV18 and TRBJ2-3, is NAGVMQNPRHLVRRRGQEARLRCSPMKGHSHVYWYRQLPEEGLKFMVYLQKENIIDESGMPKERFSAEFPKEGPSILRIQQVVRGDSAAYFCASSATSGGAVTDTQYFGPGTRLTVL.